This entry lists 15 T cell receptor beta chains sequenced from one sample in a study of blood T cell repertoires in COVID-19. The table came from immunoSEQ multiplex PCR; TCRdb's copy has only in-frame clones and leaves some out. The sample holds about 390,000 clones, 70% to 90% seen once. The source material was peripheral blood. The receptor source for this set is a woman aged 60 to 75 with COVID-19, enrolled during active disease.

This chain connects TRBV7-9 to TRBJ1-2, with 7 bases matching TRBD1. The CDR3 consists of 12 residues. Trimming removed 5 bases from V and 10 bases from J; junction bases left unmatched: 7. The V gene's germline CDR1 is SEHNR and CDR2 FQNEAQ (reference sequence). CDR3: CASSEQGIHYTF. The CDR3 bases are TGTGCCAGCAGCGAACAGGGGATCCACTACACCTTC.

This sequence joins TRBV6-5 and TRBJ1-6; D may be TRBD1 (5 bases). The V end was cut by 6 bases, the J end by 7 bases, with 10 bases between. The germline V gene encodes CDR1 MNHEY and CDR2 SVGAGI. The CDR3 extends over 13 amino acids. Here the CDR3 reads CASSLRQNSPLHF. DNA of the CDR3: TGTGCCAGCAGCCTTAGACAGAATTCACCCCTCCACTTT.

The chain employs TRBV27 and TRBJ2-3; TRBD2 agrees at 11 bases. With 2 bases clipped from V and 6 bases from J, the junction kept 13 bases outside the gene matches. The length of the CDR3 is 18 residues. The germline V gene has CDR1 MNHEY and CDR2 SMNVEV (reference sequence). The CDR3 sequence is CASSLRRTSGRPVDTQYF. Written as DNA, the CDR3 is TGTGCCAGCAGTTTACGAAGGACTAGCGGGCGCCCGGTGGATACGCAGTATTTT.

In its sample, this clone was seen a few times. Other DNA sequences in this specimen translate into the identical CDR3. V gene TRBV4-1 combines with J gene TRBJ1-3, with D possibly TRBD1 on 6 matching bases. Trimming cost V 0 bases and J 1 base, with 7 bases left between them. Germline V gene sequence: CDR1 MGHRA, CDR2 YSYEKL. There are 15 residues in the CDR3. Here the CDR3 reads CASSQDRGSGNTIYF. CDR3 nucleotide sequence: TGCGCCAGCAGCCAAGACAGGGGTTCTGGAAACACCATATATTTT.

The chain joins TRBV2 to TRBJ2-1; D remains ambiguous. Looked up from germline, CDR1 is SNHLY and CDR2 is FYNNEI. Between the trimmed V and J ends, which lost 6 bases and 0 bases, there was a span of 12 bases. The length of the CDR3 is 15 residues. The CDR3 reads CASRDWSGSYNEQFF. Here the CDR3 DNA reads TGTGCCAGCAGGGATTGGTCGGGCTCCTACAATGAGCAGTTCTTC. The entire variable domain, with the rest obtained from reference TRBV2 and TRBJ2-1, is as follows: EPEVTQTPSHQVTQMGQEVILRCVPISNHLYFYWYRQILGQKVEFLVSFYNNEISEKSEIFDDQFSVERPDGSNFTLKIRSTKLEDSAMYFCASRDWSGSYNEQFFGPGTRLTVL.

V and J are TRBV11-3 and TRBJ2-1; 13 bases agree with TRBD2. Trimming took 0 bases from V and 1 from J; bases not matched to a gene: 6. The CDR3 is made up of 19 amino acids. From germline, CDR1 is SGHNT and CDR2 YENEEA. The CDR3 here is CASSLDLTSGGGSYNEQFF. The CDR3 DNA is TGTGCCAGCAGCTTAGATCTAACTAGCGGGGGGGGATCCTACAATGAGCAGTTCTTC.

The rearrangement links TRBV3-1 (or the pseudogene TRBV3-2) to TRBJ2-2; D may be TRBD1 (7 bases). The CDR3 sequence is 14 residues long. The V gene's germline CDR1 is LGHDT and CDR2 YNNKEL (reference sequence). Trimming shortened V by 3 bases and J by 7 bases, and 12 bases separated the two germline ends. CDR3 sequence: CASSHIQGGGELFF. The CDR3 DNA reads TGTGCCAGCAGCCATATCCAGGGGGGCGGGGAGCTGTTTTTT.

The chain couples TRBV5-1 to TRBJ1-3; no clear D. The CDR3 totals 15 residues. Trimming took off 0 bases at V and 4 bases at J, with 11 bases between the two ends. The germline V gene encodes CDR1 SGHRS and CDR2 YFSETQ. The CDR3 DNA follows: TGCGCCAGCAGCTTGGCTAGCTCTAGCGGAAACACCATATATTTT. Protein product: CASSLASSSGNTIYF. The full variable domain, rest sourced from reference TRBV5-1 and TRBJ1-3, is KAGVTQTPRYLIKTRGQQVTLSCSPISGHRSVSWYQQTPGQGLQFLFEYFSETQRNKGNFPGRFSGRQFSNSRSEMNVSTLELGDSALYLCASSLASSSGNTIYFGEGSWLTVV.

The gene calls are TRBV5-8 and TRBJ1-5; 9 nucleotides agree with TRBD1. The ends lost 3 bases at V and 1 base at J; junction bases unmatched: 8. Germline CDR1 SGHTS, CDR2 YDEGEE. CDR3 length equals 17 residues. For the CDR3, the DNA is TGTGCCAGCAGCTCCGGGACAGGGCAAATAAGCAATCAGCCCCAGCATTTT. Translating gives CASSSGTGQISNQPQHF. Full variable domain (remainder filled in from reference TRBV5-8 and TRBJ1-5): EAGVTQSPTHLIKTRGQQATLRCSPISGHTSVYWYQQALGLGLQFLLWYDEGEERNRGNFPPRFSGRQFPNYSSELNVNALELEDSALYLCASSSGTGQISNQPQHFGDGTRLSIL.

This clone was recorded once. In nucleotides, the CDR3 is TGTGCCAGCAGCTTAGTTCCGGGTGGCACTGAAGCTTTCTTT. It translates to CASSLVPGGTEAFF. The rearrangement joins TRBV7-2 to TRBJ1-1; D uncertain. Germline assignment: CDR1 SGHTA and CDR2 FQGNSA. This CDR3 spans 14 amino acids. The ends were cut back, 1 base at V and 4 bases at J, with 10 bases in the middle.

The gene calls are TRBV18 and TRBJ2-3, with 11 bases matching TRBD2. The CDR3 runs 18 residues. With V trimmed by 5 bases and J by 3 bases, 13 bases remained unmatched. Germline lookup yields CDR1 KGHSH and CDR2 LQKENI. The CDR3 DNA reads TGTGCCAGCTCATCCTTCCCGGCTAGCGGGGGGTTGACAGATACGCAGTATTTT. Protein sequence: CASSSFPASGGLTDTQYF.

The chain is built from TRBV20-1 and TRBJ2-1, with D maybe TRBD2 (5 bases). Germline CDR1 DFQATT, CDR2 SNEGSKA (reference sequence). The CDR3 extends over 12 amino acids. Trimming took off 3 bases at V and 8 bases at J, with 11 bases between the two ends. The CDR3 DNA reads TGCAGTGCTAGTCTCACTAGGGATGAGCAGTTCTTC. Encoded protein: CSASLTRDEQFF.

The rearrangement uses TRBV6-4 and TRBJ2-7, with 8 bases aligning to TRBD1. CDR1 is MRHNA and CDR2 is SNTAGT in the germline V gene. There are 15 residues in the CDR3. V lost 6 bases, J lost 3 bases, and 10 bases stayed unmatched. CDR3 loop: CASRGGQDAIYEQYF. The CDR3 coding sequence is TGTGCCAGCAGGGGGGGACAGGACGCGATCTACGAGCAGTACTTC.

The V call is TRBV12-3 or TRBV12-4, the J call TRBJ2-7; 12 bases are a match to TRBD1. The ends lost 5 bases at V and 9 bases at J; junction bases unmatched: 5. There are 13 residues in the CDR3. CDR3 region: CASSRDRGQGQYF. CDR3 DNA: TGTGCCAGCAGTAGGGACAGGGGGCAGGGGCAGTACTTC.

The chain has TRBV3-1 (or the pseudogene TRBV3-2) and TRBJ2-1, with TRBD1 as a possible D gene (6 bases). Trimming stripped 0 bases from V and 0 bases from J, with 12 bases between. The CDR3 is 17 residues long. The germline gives CDR1 LGHDT, CDR2 YNNKEL (reference sequence). CDR3 sequence reads: CASSQDLGTTSYNEQFF. The CDR3 DNA is TGTGCCAGCAGCCAAGATCTGGGGACAACCTCCTACAATGAGCAGTTCTTC.